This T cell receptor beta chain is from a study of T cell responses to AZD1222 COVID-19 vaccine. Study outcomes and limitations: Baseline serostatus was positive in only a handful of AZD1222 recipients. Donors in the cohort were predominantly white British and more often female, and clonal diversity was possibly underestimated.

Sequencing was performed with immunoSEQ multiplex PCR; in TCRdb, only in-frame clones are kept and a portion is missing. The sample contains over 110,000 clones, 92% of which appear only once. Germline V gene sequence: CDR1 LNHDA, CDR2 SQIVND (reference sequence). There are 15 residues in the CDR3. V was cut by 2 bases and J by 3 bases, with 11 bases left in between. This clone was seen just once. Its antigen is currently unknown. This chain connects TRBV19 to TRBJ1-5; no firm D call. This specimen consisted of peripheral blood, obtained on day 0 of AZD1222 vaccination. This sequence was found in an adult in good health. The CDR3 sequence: CASSITDGYNQPQHF. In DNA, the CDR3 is TGTGCCAGTAGTATAACGGACGGCTACAATCAGCCCCAGCATTTT.